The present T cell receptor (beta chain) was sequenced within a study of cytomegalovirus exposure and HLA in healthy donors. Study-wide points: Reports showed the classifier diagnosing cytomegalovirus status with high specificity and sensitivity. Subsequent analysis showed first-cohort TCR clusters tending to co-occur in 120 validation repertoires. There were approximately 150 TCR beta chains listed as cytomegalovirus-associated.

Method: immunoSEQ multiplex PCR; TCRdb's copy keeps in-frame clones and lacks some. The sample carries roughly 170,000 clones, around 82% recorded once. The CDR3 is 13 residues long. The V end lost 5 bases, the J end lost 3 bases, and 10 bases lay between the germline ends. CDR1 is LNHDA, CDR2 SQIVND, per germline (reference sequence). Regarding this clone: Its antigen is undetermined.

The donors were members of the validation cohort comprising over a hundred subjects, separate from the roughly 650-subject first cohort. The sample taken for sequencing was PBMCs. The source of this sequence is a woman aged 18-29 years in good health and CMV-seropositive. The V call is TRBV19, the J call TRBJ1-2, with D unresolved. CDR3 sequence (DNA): TGTGCCAGTAGTTTACAGATGGACTATGGCTACACCTTC. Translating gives CASSLQMDYGYTF. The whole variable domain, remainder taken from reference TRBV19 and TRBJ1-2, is DGGITQSPKYLFRKEGQNVTLSCEQNLNHDAMYWYRQDPGQGLRLIYYSQIVNDFQKGDIAEGYSVSREKKESFPLTVTSAQKNPTAFYLCASSLQMDYGYTFGSGTRLTVV.